The 21 T cell receptor beta chains presented below share a single source sample, sequenced in a study of blood T cells in healthy people across ages. The authors ran a second PCR of about 6 to 11 cycles using a sample-barcoded 5' primer and a J-beta primer mix. Via MiXCR, TCRdb re-called the 5' RACE reads, giving one row per CDR3 protein. The data show 700,000 to 950,000 distinct CDR3 sequences, about three fifths seen once. Sequenced input: blood. Receptor source: a young man in good health.

This clonotype came up once. The chain employs TRBV3-1 and TRBJ2-7; D may be TRBD1 (6 bases). V was clipped by 3 bases and J by 7 bases, with 10 bases between them. From germline, CDR1 is LGHDT and CDR2 YNNKEL (reference sequence). There are 12 residues in the CDR3. The CDR3 loop is CASSQGAREQYF. CDR3 bases: TGTGCCAGCAGCCAGGGGGCGCGAGAGCAGTACTTC.

This clonotype was observed a few times. V and J are TRBV9 and TRBJ2-5; D call uncertain. The tail of the sequence fits TRBJ2-7 better, so the J call may be wrong. Germline loops: CDR1 SGDLS, CDR2 YYNGEE. This CDR3 is built from 14 residues. DNA of the CDR3: TGTGCCAGCAGCGTAGATGGATTAGACTACGAGCAGTACTTC. Its translation is CASSVDGLDYEQYF.

This clonotype was counted ten times or more. V gene TRBV7-2 combines with J gene TRBJ2-7, with 12 nucleotides matching TRBD2. V lost 1 base, J lost 2 bases, and 3 bases stayed unmatched. This CDR3 has 16 residues. Germline CDR1 and CDR2: SGHTA and FQGNSA. The CDR3 nucleotides are TGTGCCAGCAGCTTAGGAGGGACTAGCGGGCCCTACGAGCAGTACTTC. Protein sequence: CASSLGGTSGPYEQYF. Looking up the rest from reference TRBV7-2 and TRBJ2-7 gives the full variable domain: GAGVSQSPSNKVTEKGKDVELRCDPISGHTALYWYRQSLGQGLEFLIYFQGNSAPDKSGLPSDRFSAERTGGSVSTLTIQRTQQEDSAVYLCASSLGGTSGPYEQYFGPGTRLTVT.

This chain links TRBV19 with TRBJ2-1; a possible D gene is TRBD2 (5 bases). Trimming removed 4 bases at V and 4 bases at J, with 14 bases between. From germline, CDR1 is LNHDA and CDR2 SQIVND (reference sequence). This CDR3 region has 15 residues. The CDR3 nucleotides read TGTGCCAGTAGTACCTCTAGCAGCTCGTACAATGAGCAGTTCTTC. Translated, it gives CASSTSSSSYNEQFF.

J is TRBJ2-3 and V is TRBV12-3 or TRBV12-4, with D perhaps matching TRBD1 or TRBD2 (5 bases each). The CDR3 runs 20 residues. Trimming shortened V by 6 bases and J by 0 bases, and 28 bases separated the two germline ends. The CDR3 coding sequence is TGTGCCAGCAGCCGTAATCTTAGAGGGGAGCTGGGATCTAGCACAGATACGCAGTATTTT. Protein sequence: CASSRNLRGELGSSTDTQYF.

V and J are TRBV5-8 and TRBJ2-7; tentatively, D is TRBD2 (6 bases). The CDR3 is 14 amino acids. V shed 10 bases and J shed 0 bases, with 17 bases lying between them. CDR1 and CDR2 (germline): SGHTS, YDEGEE. The CDR3 here is CAATTGGSSYEQYF. The CDR3 DNA sequence: TGTGCCGCAACAACAGGAGGGAGCTCCTACGAGCAGTACTTC.

A few counts support this clonotype. The chain combines TRBV4-1 with TRBJ2-6; D remains unclear. The V and J ends lost 0 bases and 0 bases respectively, with 6 bases between them. The CDR3 spans 16 residues. Germline V gives CDR1 MGHRA, CDR2 YSYEKL. The CDR3 bases are TGCGCCAGCAGCCAAGATACGGGCTCTGGGGCCAACGTCCTGACTTTC. It specifies CASSQDTGSGANVLTF.

This clonotype was seen just once. The rearrangement links TRBV27 to TRBJ1-6, with D possibly matching TRBD1 (5 bases). The length of the CDR3 is 15 residues. The V end lost 7 bases, the J end lost 5 bases, and 15 bases lay between the germline ends. The germline gives CDR1 MNHEY, CDR2 SMNVEV (reference sequence). The chain's CDR3 is CASTLRGLDNSPLHF. The CDR3 DNA is TGTGCCAGCACTCTAAGGGGATTGGATAATTCACCCCTCCACTTT.

V gene TRBV11-1 combines with J gene TRBJ2-4, with 7 bases identical to TRBD1. The CDR3 runs 16 residues. Germline CDR1 reads SGHAT; CDR2 reads FQDESV (reference sequence). V lost 2 bases to trimming and J lost 13 bases; unmatched junction nucleotides: 17. The CDR3 DNA reads TGTGCCAGCAGCTTAAGAGGGGGCGAATTCGAAAAAGAGCAGTACTTC. Protein product: CASSLRGGEFEKEQYF. Drawing the rest from reference TRBV11-1 and TRBJ2-4, the complete variable domain is EAEVAQSPRYKITEKSQAVAFWCDPISGHATLYWYRQILGQGPELLVQFQDESVVDDSQLPKDRFSAERLKGVDSTLKIQPAELGDSAMYLCASSLRGGEFEKEQYFGAGTRLSVL.

This rearrangement joins TRBV5-1 to TRBJ2-2; 10 bases map to TRBD1. The CDR3 consists of 16 residues. V trimming: 4 bases; J trimming: 5 bases; junction bases outside the gene matches: 8. Germline V gives CDR1 SGHRS, CDR2 YFSETQ. CDR3 sequence (DNA): TGCGCCAGCAGCCCTACGACAGGGGGCGCAACCGGGGAGCTGTTTTTT. It codes for CASSPTTGGATGELFF.

This clonotype was seen a few times. CDR3 nucleotides: TGTGCCAGCAGCCGGGCCTTGGAGGAGACCCAGTACTTC. Protein sequence: CASSRALEETQYF. The J gene is TRBJ2-5, the V gene TRBV14; D is uncertain. The CDR3 extends over 13 amino acids. Germline CDR1 and CDR2: SGHDN and FVKESK. Trimming pared 4 bases from V and 5 bases from J, leaving 11 bases between.

The rearrangement joins TRBV20-1 to TRBJ2-1; 11 bases match TRBD2. Germline V gene sequence: CDR1 DFQATT, CDR2 SNEGSKA (reference sequence). V gave up 0 bases and J gave up 4 bases; unmatched junction bases: 2. The CDR3 spans 15 residues. CDR3 amino acids: CSARDPSGGYNEQFF. In nucleotides, the CDR3 is TGCAGTGCTAGAGACCCTAGCGGGGGGTACAATGAGCAGTTCTTC.

The chain employs TRBV20-1 and TRBJ2-5; 7 nucleotides match TRBD2. The CDR3 covers 14 residues. CDR1 and CDR2 from the germline V gene are DFQATT and SNEGSKA (reference sequence). Trimming at V came to 4 bases and at J to 1 base, leaving 6 bases not matched to a gene. The CDR3 reads CSAIAGAGQETQYF. In nucleotides, the CDR3 is TGCAGTGCTATTGCGGGAGCCGGCCAAGAGACCCAGTACTTC.

The chain recombines TRBV28 with TRBJ2-5; D possibly corresponds to TRBD1 (5 bases). The V and J ends lost 4 bases and 6 bases respectively, with 18 bases between them. Germline V gene sequence: CDR1 MDHEN, CDR2 SYDVKM. The CDR3 has 15 amino acids. The CDR3 DNA is TGTGCCAGCAGTTCCACGTCGGACATTTTTAAGACCCAGTACTTC. This gives the protein CASSSTSDIFKTQYF. Full variable domain (rest looked up from reference TRBV28 and TRBJ2-5): DVKVTQSSRYLVKRTGEKVFLECVQDMDHENMFWYRQDPGLGLRLIYFSYDVKMKEKGDIPEGYSVSREKKERFSLILESASTNQTSMYLCASSSTSDIFKTQYFGPGTRLLVL.

The chain recombines TRBV6-1 with TRBJ1-1, with D maybe TRBD1 (5 bases). Germline V gene data show CDR1 as MNHNS and CDR2 as SASEGT. The CDR3 has 16 residues. The ends were cut back, 3 bases at V and 0 bases at J, with 14 bases in the middle. The chain's CDR3 is CASSDLHDRLNTEAFF. CDR3 nucleotides: TGTGCCAGCAGTGATTTACATGACAGATTGAACACTGAAGCTTTCTTT.

This chain uses TRBV7-2 with TRBJ2-3; TRBD2 might be the D (5 bases). Trimming took off 8 bases at V and 3 bases at J, with 12 bases between the two ends. This CDR3 is built from 13 residues. CDR1 SGHTA and CDR2 FQGNSA come from the germline V gene. The CDR3 spells CASEVRGTDTQYF. As DNA, the CDR3 is TGTGCCAGCGAAGTCCGCGGGACAGATACGCAGTATTTT.

V usage is TRBV7-9 and J usage is TRBJ1-5; D not resolved. V lost 0 bases, J lost 4 bases, and 10 bases lay in between. The CDR3 length is 15 residues. CDR1 SEHNR and CDR2 FQNEAQ come from the germline V gene (reference sequence). The CDR3 region is CASSLASGRNQPQHF. The CDR3 DNA follows: TGTGCCAGCAGCTTAGCATCAGGCAGGAATCAGCCCCAGCATTTT.

This clonotype came up a few times. The V and J genes are TRBV4-2 and TRBJ2-4; either TRBD1 or TRBD2 may fit D (5 bases each). Per germline, CDR1 LGHNA and CDR2 YNFKEQ. The CDR3 consists of 20 residues. Trimming removed 4 bases from V and 0 bases from J, with 25 bases in between. Here the CDR3 DNA reads TGTGCCAGCAGCCGTGCCCCTAAGGGCAGGGAAGGACTAGCCAAAAACATTCAGTACTTC. It specifies CASSRAPKGREGLAKNIQYF.

The gene calls are TRBV20-1 and TRBJ1-2; D ambiguous. CDR1 is DFQATT, CDR2 SNEGSKA, per germline (reference sequence). The V and J ends lost 6 bases and 2 bases respectively, with 13 bases between them. The CDR3 loop spans 13 amino acids. Here the CDR3 DNA reads TGCAGTGCCACTCCCGACGGCAACTATGGCTACACCTTC. Amino acid sequence: CSATPDGNYGYTF.

Concerning this clonotype itself: The junction does not match germline at one end; this may be a read error. The chain combines TRBV4-1 with TRBJ2-5; 10 nucleotides agree with TRBD2. Germline V gene sequence: CDR1 MGHRA, CDR2 YSYEKL. The CDR3 has 15 amino acids. CDR3 DNA sequence: TGTGCCAGTAGTCCCTTAGCGGGGGGCCAAGAGACCCAGTACTTC. It encodes CASSPLAGGQETQYF.

In this sample, this clonotype turned up once. This sequence joins TRBV10-1 and TRBJ2-7; D ambiguous. The CDR3 consists of 13 residues. The V gene lost 4 bases and the J gene lost 2 bases, with 9 bases spanning the gap. Looked up from germline, CDR1 is WNHNN and CDR2 is SYGVQD (reference sequence). The CDR3 protein is CASSAAPTYEQYF. The CDR3 region has the DNA TGCGCCAGCAGTGCAGCCCCCACCTACGAGCAGTACTTC.